One sample yielded the 23 T cell receptor beta chains listed below, sequenced in a study of cytomegalovirus exposure and HLA in healthy donors. Primers: 60 Vbeta forward and 13 Jbeta reverse. Profiled with immunoSEQ multiplex PCR; TCRdb holds only in-frame clones, not every one. The repertoire includes almost 65,000 clones, roughly 73% of them detected once, and about 5.5% sits in the top ten. The sequenced sample consisted of PBMCs. Every receptor here comes from a male donor in good health and CMV-seropositive.

This rearrangement joins TRBV7-2 to TRBJ2-2; 7 bases match TRBD1. The CDR3 has 16 residues. Germline V gene data show CDR1 as SGHTA and CDR2 as FQGNSA. Losses at the gene ends were 7 bases for V and 2 bases for J; bases not matched to a gene: 10. This chain's CDR3 is CASTERGQVNTGELFF. CDR3 in DNA: TGTGCCAGCACCGAAAGGGGGCAGGTCAACACCGGGGAGCTGTTTTTT.

This clone has just one count. This chain links TRBV4-1 with TRBJ1-2; maybe TRBD1 (5 bases). Trimming removed 2 bases at V and 3 bases at J, with 13 bases between. The V gene's germline CDR1 is MGHRA and CDR2 YSYEKL. CDR3 length equals 15 residues. Here the CDR3 reads CASSQLSGNDYGYTF. The CDR3 bases are TGCGCCAGCAGCCAACTTTCAGGGAACGACTATGGCTACACCTTC.

This sequence joins TRBV27 and TRBJ1-6, with TRBD1 matching over 7 bases. The junction had 2 bases not matched to a gene; V was cut back by 5 bases and J by 7 bases. Germline lookup yields CDR1 MNHEY and CDR2 SMNVEV (reference sequence). The CDR3 runs 13 residues. CDR3 region: CASSQQGNSPLHF. Written as DNA, the CDR3 is TGTGCCAGCAGTCAACAGGGGAATTCACCCCTCCACTTT.

The chain uses TRBV7-2 and TRBJ2-3, with 8 bases matching TRBD2. Germline assignment: CDR1 SGHTA and CDR2 FQGNSA. The CDR3 has 16 amino acids. V trimming: 6 bases; J trimming: 0 bases; junction bases outside the gene matches: 8. CDR3 bases: TGTGCCAGCAGTCGGCGCAGCGGGGGCAGCACAGATACGCAGTATTTT. It specifies CASSRRSGGSTDTQYF. The variable domain in full, completed from reference TRBV7-2 and TRBJ2-3, reads GAGVSQSPSNKVTEKGKDVELRCDPISGHTALYWYRQSLGQGLEFLIYFQGNSAPDKSGLPSDRFSAERTGGSVSTLTIQRTQQEDSAVYLCASSRRSGGSTDTQYFGPGTRLTVL.

The chain uses TRBV4-3 and TRBJ1-6; TRBD1 aligns across 10 bases. Germline CDR1 is LGHNA and CDR2 is YSLEER. The CDR3 sequence is 18 residues long. The J segment lost 3 bases and the V segment lost 3 bases, leaving 8 bases of the junction unmatched. This CDR3 is CASSQGTGTGVYNSPLHF. The CDR3 DNA reads TGCGCCAGCAGCCAGGGTACCGGGACAGGGGTCTATAATTCACCCCTCCACTTT.

This chain uses TRBV9 with TRBJ2-7; possibly TRBD1 for D (6 bases). The germline V and J ends were trimmed by 2 bases and 3 bases, with 15 bases remaining between them. This CDR3 region has 15 residues. Germline V gives CDR1 SGDLS, CDR2 YYNGEE. CDR3 region: CASSVESGVVYEQYF. The CDR3 nucleotides read TGTGCCAGCAGCGTGGAGTCAGGGGTTGTCTACGAGCAGTACTTC. Supplemented by reference TRBV9 and TRBJ2-7, the full variable domain reads DSGVTQTPKHLITATGQRVTLRCSPRSGDLSVYWYQQSLDQGLQFLIQYYNGEERAKGNILERFSAQQFPDLHSELNLSSLELGDSALYFCASSVESGVVYEQYFGPGTRLTVT.

The chain couples TRBV2 to TRBJ2-7; perhaps TRBD2 as D (6 bases). From germline, CDR1 is SNHLY and CDR2 FYNNEI. Trimming removed 5 bases at V and 8 bases at J, with 19 bases between. This CDR3 has 14 residues. The CDR3 coding sequence is TGTGCCAGCAGTTTAACGGGGACTTCCCTGCAGCAGTACTTC. Its protein is CASSLTGTSLQQYF. The full variable domain, with the rest looked up from reference TRBV2 and TRBJ2-7, is EPEVTQTPSHQVTQMGQEVILRCVPISNHLYFYWYRQILGQKVEFLVSFYNNEISEKSEIFDDQFSVERPDGSNFTLKIRSTKLEDSAMYFCASSLTGTSLQQYFGPGTRLTVT.

In this sample, this clone turned up once. V and J are TRBV7-2 and TRBJ1-5; 9 bases map to TRBD1. Germline CDR1 SGHTA, CDR2 FQGNSA. This CDR3 contains 16 residues. The V and J ends lost 1 base and 7 bases, in that order; junction bases with no gene match: 8. The chain's CDR3 is CASSLERQGGFQPQHF. The CDR3 DNA reads as TGTGCCAGCAGCTTAGAACGACAGGGGGGATTCCAGCCCCAGCATTTT. The variable domain in full, completed from reference TRBV7-2 and TRBJ1-5, reads GAGVSQSPSNKVTEKGKDVELRCDPISGHTALYWYRQSLGQGLEFLIYFQGNSAPDKSGLPSDRFSAERTGGSVSTLTIQRTQQEDSAVYLCASSLERQGGFQPQHFGDGTRLSIL.

V usage is TRBV15 and J usage is TRBJ2-7; tentative D call: TRBD1 (5 bases). With 1 base removed from V and 4 bases from J, the gap between germline ends came to 17 bases. Germline values: CDR1 LNHNV, CDR2 YYDKDF (reference sequence). This CDR3 has 16 amino acids. The CDR3 coding sequence is TGTGCCACCAGCAGAGGTCGGCAGGGCCGTGGATACGAGCAGTACTTC. Its protein product is CATSRGRQGRGYEQYF.

This chain connects TRBV11-2 to TRBJ1-1; unclear D gene. CDR1 and CDR2 from the germline V gene are SGHAT and FQNNGV. CDR3 length: 10 amino acids. V was shortened by 2 bases and J by 12 bases, with 7 bases between the two germline ends. The DNA of the CDR3 is TGTGCCAGCAGCTTATCGGGGACTTTCTTT. Protein: CASSLSGTFF.

This clone was seen more than once but under ten times. This CDR3 is CASSVRLAGGPFTDTQYF. The CDR3, as DNA: TGCGCCAGCAGCGTCCGACTAGCGGGGGGTCCGTTCACAGATACGCAGTATTTT. V is TRBV4-1 and J is TRBJ2-3, with TRBD2 matching 13 bases. The CDR3 has 18 amino acids. V shed 5 bases, J shed 2 bases, and the junction held 10 bases outside the gene matches. Germline assignment: CDR1 MGHRA and CDR2 YSYEKL.

J is TRBJ2-3 and V is TRBV19; TRBD1 might be the D (5 bases). Germline V gene data show CDR1 as LNHDA and CDR2 as SQIVND (reference sequence). The CDR3 is 14 amino acids. With 5 bases removed from V and 3 bases from J, the gap between germline ends came to 12 bases. CDR3 region: CASSSGYGTDTQYF. CDR3 in DNA: TGTGCCAGTAGTTCAGGGTATGGTACAGATACGCAGTATTTT.

V gene TRBV6-5 combines with J gene TRBJ2-5; TRBD1 might be the D (6 bases). The last part of the DNA fits TRBJ2-7 better; the J call may be wrong. The CDR3 is 14 amino acids. Germline V gene lookup returns CDR1 MNHEY and CDR2 SVGAGI. CDR3 bases: TGTGCCAGCGGGGGCGGGCTGACCTCCTACGAGCAGTACTTC. Amino acids: CASGGGLTSYEQYF.

In this sample, this clone turned up a few times. The chain is built from TRBV25-1 and TRBJ1-4; maybe TRBD1 (6 bases). Trimming took 4 bases from V and 8 from J, leaving 17 bases between them. This CDR3 has 15 residues. Germline V gene lookup returns CDR1 MGHDK and CDR2 SYGVNS. The CDR3 nucleotides read TGTGCCAGCAGTGTAGCCAGGGCAGGGGACGAAAAACTGTTTTTT. Translation: CASSVARAGDEKLFF.

V usage is TRBV4-2 and J usage is TRBJ1-2, with 7 bases identical to TRBD1. The CDR3 runs to 14 residues. Germline V gives CDR1 LGHNA, CDR2 YNFKEQ. J gave up 4 bases and V 1 base, and 3 bases lay outside the gene matches. The CDR3 is CASSQGQGVYGYTF. CDR3 nucleotide sequence: TGTGCCAGCAGCCAAGGGCAGGGGGTCTATGGCTACACCTTC.

This clone was seen a few times. The rearrangement links TRBV10-2 to TRBJ1-1, with D perhaps matching TRBD1 (5 bases). The germline V gene has CDR1 WSHSY and CDR2 SAAADI. The germline V and J ends were trimmed by 2 bases and 11 bases, with 18 bases remaining between them. The CDR3 covers 14 residues. CDR3 protein: CASSENAGPTTAFF. Written as DNA, the CDR3 is TGCGCCAGCAGTGAGAACGCGGGACCAACGACGGCTTTCTTT.

The V and J genes are TRBV15 and TRBJ1-2; TRBD1 aligns across 7 bases. The CDR3 is 13 residues long. The germline V gene encodes CDR1 LNHNV and CDR2 YYDKDF (reference sequence). J lost 6 bases, V lost 5 bases, and 6 bases had no gene match. The CDR3 DNA is TGTGCCACCAGCTCCCGACAGGGTGATGGCTACACCTTC. It is translated as CATSSRQGDGYTF. The full variable domain, with the rest looked up from reference TRBV15 and TRBJ1-2, is DAMVIQNPRYQVTQFGKPVTLSCSQTLNHNVMYWYQQKSSQAPKLLFHYYDKDFNNEADTPDNFQSRRPNTSFCFLDIRSPGLGDTAMYLCATSSRQGDGYTFGSGTRLTVV.

V is TRBV4-2 and J is TRBJ2-1; TRBD2 matches 10 bases. Germline V gene data show CDR1 as LGHNA and CDR2 as YNFKEQ. With V trimmed by 3 bases and J by 9 bases, 5 bases remained unmatched. The length of the CDR3 is 14 residues. The CDR3 region is CASSHPSGGSEQFF. The CDR3 DNA reads as TGTGCCAGCAGCCACCCTAGCGGGGGCTCTGAGCAGTTCTTC.

The chain has TRBV6-6 and TRBJ1-1, with 8 bases fitting TRBD1. The germline CDR1 and CDR2 sequences are MNHNY and SVGAGI (reference sequence). This CDR3 has 13 residues. The trim removed 3 bases at V and 4 bases at J, leaving 1 base unmatched. CDR3 coding DNA: TGTGCCAGCAGTTATACAGGGGGCACTGAAGCTTTCTTT. This encodes CASSYTGGTEAFF.

The rearrangement links TRBV19 to TRBJ1-1, with 8 bases fitting TRBD1. Germline V gene sequence: CDR1 LNHDA, CDR2 SQIVND (reference sequence). J gave up 4 bases and V 9 bases, and 10 bases lay outside the gene matches. CDR3 length: 14 amino acids. The CDR3 nucleotides read TGTGCCAGCCATACAGGGGGTAAGGGCACTGAAGCTTTCTTT. Translated, it gives CASHTGGKGTEAFF.

V gene TRBV13 combines with J gene TRBJ2-3, with TRBD2 matching 14 bases. The germline V gene encodes CDR1 PRHDT and CDR2 FYEKMQ (reference sequence). The CDR3 covers 15 residues. Trimming cost V 7 bases and J 4 bases; bases outside gene matches: 4. The CDR3 nucleotides read TGTGCCAGCACTTCGACTAGCGGGGGGGCAGATACGCAGTATTTT. This sequence encodes CASTSTSGGADTQYF.

In this sample, this clone turned up once. This chain joins TRBV5-1 and TRBJ2-7; perhaps TRBD2 as D (5 bases). The germline V and J ends were trimmed by 7 bases and 7 bases, with 24 bases remaining between them. The CDR3 totals 15 residues. The germline V gene encodes CDR1 SGHRS and CDR2 YFSETQ. The CDR3 sequence is CASPRPSGTPSEQYF. In DNA form, the CDR3 reads TGCGCCAGCCCCAGACCTTCGGGAACCCCTAGTGAGCAGTACTTC.

The chain carries TRBV30 and TRBJ2-5, with TRBD1 matching 10 bases. Germline CDR1 is GTSNPN and CDR2 is SVGIG (reference sequence). With V trimmed by 1 base and J by 4 bases, 6 bases remained unmatched. The CDR3 consists of 15 residues. In DNA form, the CDR3 reads TGTGCCTGGAGTGCCGGGACAGGGGTGCGAGAGACCCAGTACTTC. Protein product: CAWSAGTGVRETQYF. Using reference TRBV30 and TRBJ2-5 for the parts outside the CDR3, the full variable domain is SQTIHQWPATLVQPVGSPLSLECTVEGTSNPNLYWYRQAAGRGLQLLFYSVGIGQISSEVPQNLSASRPQDRQFILSSKKLLLSDSGFYLCAWSAGTGVRETQYFGPGTRLLVL.